One sample yielded the 15 T cell receptor beta chains listed below, sequenced in a study of blood T cell repertoires in COVID-19. Generated by immunoSEQ multiplex PCR, the TCRdb table keeps only in-frame clones and is missing some. This table has 200,000 to 300,000 clones, more than 85% appearing once. Sequencing was performed on PBMCs or T cells enriched from blood (not recorded which). The origin of the receptors is a woman aged 30 to 39 who had recovered from COVID-19.

This chain uses TRBV2 with TRBJ1-1; 9 bases align to TRBD1. V lost 6 bases, J lost 5 bases, and 7 bases stayed unmatched. The CDR3 extends over 14 amino acids. In germline, CDR1 is SNHLY, CDR2 FYNNEI. CDR3 region: CASSSTGGLTEAFF. The CDR3 DNA reads as TGTGCCAGCAGCTCGACAGGGGGTCTTACTGAAGCTTTCTTT.

The chain carries TRBV6-9 and TRBJ2-1; 9 bases line up with TRBD1. The CDR3 runs to 10 residues. Trimming removed 7 bases from V and 15 bases from J; junction bases left unmatched: 4. Germline V gives CDR1 MNHGY, CDR2 SVAAGI. In nucleotides, the CDR3 is TGTGCCAGCACGCTGGGACAGGGGTTCTTC. Its protein product is CASTLGQGFF.

The chain uses TRBV5-5 and TRBJ1-3; possibly TRBD1 for D (5 bases). The CDR3 has 16 amino acids. The germline V gene has CDR1 SGHKS and CDR2 YYEKEE (reference sequence). Trimming took 0 bases from V and 4 from J, leaving 14 bases between them. The CDR3 here is CASSLAGGVFGNTIYF. CDR3 nucleotide sequence: TGTGCCAGCAGCTTGGCCGGAGGGGTTTTCGGAAACACCATATATTTT. Based on the CDR3 plus reference TRBV5-5 and TRBJ1-3, the full variable domain is DAGVTQSPTHLIKTRGQQVTLRCSPISGHKSVSWYQQVLGQGPQFIFQYYEKEERGRGNFPDRFSARQFPNYSSELNVNALLLGDSALYLCASSLAGGVFGNTIYFGEGSWLTVV.

The chain carries TRBV7-8 and TRBJ2-1; 12 bases match TRBD2. CDR3 size: 16 residues. Germline V gene sequence: CDR1 SGHVS, CDR2 FQNEAQ. V gave up 2 bases and J gave up 10 bases; unmatched junction bases: 9. The CDR3 DNA is TGTGCCAGCAGCTTAAGTCCACTAGCGGGAGGTGGGGAGCAGTTCTTC. Amino acid sequence: CASSLSPLAGGGEQFF. The entire variable domain, with the rest obtained from reference TRBV7-8 and TRBJ2-1, is as follows: GAGVSQSPRYKVAKRGQDVALRCDPISGHVSLFWYQQALGQGPEFLTYFQNEAQLDKSGLPSDRFFAERPEGSVSTLKIQRTQQEDSAVYLCASSLSPLAGGGEQFFGPGTRLTVL.

The CDR3 nucleotides read TGCAGCGTGCGGACATTGACCGGGGAGCTGTTTTTT. Its protein product is CSVRTLTGELFF. The chain links TRBV29-1 to TRBJ2-2, with D possibly being TRBD1 (5 bases). Deletions cut 6 bases from V and 5 bases from J, with 10 bases between. The length of the CDR3 is 12 residues. Per the germline V gene, CDR1 is SQVTM and CDR2 is ANQGSEA.

The table lists this clone with a count of one. This rearrangement joins TRBV6-2 or TRBV6-3 to TRBJ1-2; tentative D call: TRBD1 (5 bases). V was pared by 5 bases and J by 4 bases, with 11 bases between. Germline lookup yields CDR1 MNHEY and CDR2 SVGEGT. The CDR3 consists of 13 residues. Here the CDR3 reads CASSLLQAYGYTF. The CDR3 region has the DNA TGTGCCAGCAGTCTATTACAGGCCTATGGCTACACCTTC.

V gene TRBV4-3 combines with J gene TRBJ2-7, with D possibly TRBD1 on 5 matching bases. V lost 0 bases, J lost 2 bases, and 5 bases lay in between. The CDR3 is 13 residues long. Germline lookup yields CDR1 LGHNA and CDR2 YSLEER. The CDR3 sequence: CASSQDRAYEQYF. CDR3 DNA: TGCGCCAGCAGCCAAGACAGGGCCTACGAGCAGTACTTC.

The gene calls are TRBV14 and TRBJ2-1, with 8 bases identical to TRBD2. The CDR3 is 13 residues long. CDR1 and CDR2 from the germline V gene are SGHDN and FVKESK. After removal of 0 bases from V and 12 bases from J, the junction contained 4 bases not matched to a gene. The DNA for the CDR3 is TGTGCCAGCAGCCAAGATAGAGCGGGAGTGCAGTTCTTC. The encoded protein is CASSQDRAGVQFF.

The chain carries TRBV11-2 and TRBJ2-5; TRBD2 agrees at 7 bases. The CDR3 consists of 14 residues. Unmatched junction bases numbered 6, after V lost 7 bases and J lost 1 base. Germline CDR1 is SGHAT and CDR2 is FQNNGV. CDR3 sequence: CASTLAQIQETQYF. In DNA, the CDR3 is TGTGCCAGCACACTAGCGCAGATCCAAGAGACCCAGTACTTC.

Only one count was recorded for this clone. The V call is TRBV5-4, the J call TRBJ2-2, with 7 bases aligning to TRBD1. Germline CDR1 reads SGHNT; CDR2 reads YYREEE (reference sequence). This CDR3 is built from 14 residues. J lost 3 bases, V lost 4 bases, and 3 bases had no gene match. CDR3 residues: CASSPGQYTGELFF. The CDR3 DNA follows: TGTGCCAGCAGCCCGGGACAGTACACCGGGGAGCTGTTTTTT.

The V gene is TRBV19, the J gene TRBJ1-1, with D possibly TRBD1 on 5 matching bases. Germline loops: CDR1 LNHDA, CDR2 SQIVND (reference sequence). This CDR3 has 15 residues. V lost 4 bases to trimming and J lost 7 bases, with 19 bases between them. In nucleotides, the CDR3 is TGTGCCAGTAGTACATCCCCAGGCCCCGGGGGTGAAGCTTTCTTT. Its translation: CASSTSPGPGGEAFF.

V is TRBV3-1 (or the pseudogene TRBV3-2) and J is TRBJ2-1; the match to TRBD2 covers 11 bases. Germline CDR1 is LGHDT and CDR2 is YNNKEL (reference sequence). This CDR3 comprises 15 residues. V lost 5 bases, J lost 10 bases, and 10 bases stayed unmatched. The CDR3: CASSDGLAGATEQFF. DNA of the CDR3: TGTGCCAGCAGCGACGGACTAGCGGGCGCCACCGAGCAGTTCTTC.

This clone was observed many times. The V gene is TRBV7-9, the J gene TRBJ2-3, with 11 nucleotides matching TRBD2. The CDR3 length is 15 residues. J was trimmed by 4 bases and V by 6 bases; bases with no gene match: 6. Germline V CDR1 and CDR2: SEHNR, FQNEAQ (reference sequence). CDR3 sequence: CASRLTSGMADTQYF. The CDR3 DNA follows: TGTGCCAGCAGATTGACTAGCGGGATGGCAGATACGCAGTATTTT.

J is TRBJ1-5 and V is TRBV27; D may be TRBD1 (6 bases). V gave up 2 bases and J gave up 2 bases, with 13 bases separating them. CDR3 length: 16 amino acids. In germline, CDR1 is MNHEY, CDR2 SMNVEV (reference sequence). CDR3 bases: TGTGCCAGCAGTTTACTACAGGGTCGGGGCAATCAGCCCCAGCATTTT. Encoded protein: CASSLLQGRGNQPQHF.

This clone occurred once. The genes are TRBV29-1 and TRBJ2-1; 8 bases line up with TRBD1. J lost 2 bases, V lost 7 bases, and 7 bases had no gene match. Germline V gene data show CDR1 as SQVTM and CDR2 as ANQGSEA. The CDR3 is 14 amino acids. In DNA, the CDR3 is TGCAGCGCCGACAGGGGCCGAGCCTACAATGAGCAGTTCTTC. Its protein is CSADRGRAYNEQFF.